This TCR beta chain was captured in a study of blood T cell repertoires in COVID-19. Background on the study: The United States, Italy and Spain supplied acute and convalescent COVID-19 samples. T cells, B-cell-depleted T cells, or PBMCs supplied cDNA or gDNA.

The CDR3 is made up of 15 amino acids. With 3 bases removed from V and 7 bases from J, the gap between germline ends came to 18 bases. Germline V gives CDR1 SGHDN, CDR2 FVKESK. As originally analysed: Reference gene primers were amplified, and this amplification served to estimate nucleated cell counts. Some clones are missing from TCRdb's copy, which holds only in-frame ones; the method was immunoSEQ multiplex PCR. D and trimming come from the DNA, and the V and J calls and clone size come from that table. The sample shows nearly 110,000 clones, around four fifths of them seen only once. This clone was recorded once.

The sequenced material came from peripheral blood. The clonotype was recovered from an older man with acute or convalescent COVID-19. The chain links TRBV14 to TRBJ1-1, with D tentatively TRBD1 (6 bases). As DNA, the CDR3 is TGTGCCAGCAGCCACAACGTACAGGGTAAGGGTGAAGCTTTCTTT. Protein product: CASSHNVQGKGEAFF.